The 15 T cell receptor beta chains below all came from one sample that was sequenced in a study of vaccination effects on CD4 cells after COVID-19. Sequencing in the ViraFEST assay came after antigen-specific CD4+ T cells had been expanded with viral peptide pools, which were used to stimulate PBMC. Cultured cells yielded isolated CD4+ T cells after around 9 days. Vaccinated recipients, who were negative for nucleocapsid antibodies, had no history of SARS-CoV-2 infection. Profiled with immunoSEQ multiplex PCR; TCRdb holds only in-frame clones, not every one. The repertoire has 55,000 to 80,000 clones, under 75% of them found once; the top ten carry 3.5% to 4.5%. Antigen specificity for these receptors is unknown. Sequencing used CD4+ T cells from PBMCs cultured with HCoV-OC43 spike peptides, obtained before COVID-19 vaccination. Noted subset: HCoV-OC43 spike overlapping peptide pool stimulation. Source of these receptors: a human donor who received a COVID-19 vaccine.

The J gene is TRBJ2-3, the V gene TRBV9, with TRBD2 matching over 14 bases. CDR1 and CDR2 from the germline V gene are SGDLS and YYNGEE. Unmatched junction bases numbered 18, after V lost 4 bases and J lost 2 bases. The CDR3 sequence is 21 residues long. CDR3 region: CASSTRRLAGGLPSLTDTQYF. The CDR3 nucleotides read TGTGCCAGCAGCACCCGACGACTAGCGGGGGGGCTTCCCTCTCTCACAGATACGCAGTATTTT.

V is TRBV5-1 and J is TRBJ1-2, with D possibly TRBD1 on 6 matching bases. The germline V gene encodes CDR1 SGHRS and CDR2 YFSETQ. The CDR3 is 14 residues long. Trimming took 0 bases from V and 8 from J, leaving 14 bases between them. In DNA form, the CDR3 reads TGCGCCAGCAGCTTGGTCGGGGGCGAAGGGGGCTACACCTTC. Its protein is CASSLVGGEGGYTF.

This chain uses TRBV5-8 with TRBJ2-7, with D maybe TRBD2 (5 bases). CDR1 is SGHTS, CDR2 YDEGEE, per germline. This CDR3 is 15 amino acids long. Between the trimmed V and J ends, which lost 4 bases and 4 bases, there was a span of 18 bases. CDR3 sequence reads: CASSRDYRSEYEQYV. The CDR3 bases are TGTGCCAGCAGCCGAGACTATCGGTCAGAGTACGAGCAGTACGTC.

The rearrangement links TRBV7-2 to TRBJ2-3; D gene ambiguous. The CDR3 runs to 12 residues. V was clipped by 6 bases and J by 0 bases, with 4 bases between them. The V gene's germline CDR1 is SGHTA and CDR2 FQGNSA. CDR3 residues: CASRPSTDTQYF. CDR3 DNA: TGTGCCAGCAGACCTAGCACAGATACGCAGTATTTT.

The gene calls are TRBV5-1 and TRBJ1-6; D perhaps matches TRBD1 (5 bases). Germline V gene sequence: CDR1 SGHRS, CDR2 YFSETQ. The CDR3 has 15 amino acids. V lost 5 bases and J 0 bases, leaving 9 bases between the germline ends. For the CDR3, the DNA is TGCGCCAGCAGGCGACAGAGCTCCTATAATTCACCCCTCCACTTT. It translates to CASRRQSSYNSPLHF. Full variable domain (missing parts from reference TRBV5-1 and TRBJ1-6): KAGVTQTPRYLIKTRGQQVTLSCSPISGHRSVSWYQQTPGQGLQFLFEYFSETQRNKGNFPGRFSGRQFSNSRSEMNVSTLELGDSALYLCASRRQSSYNSPLHFGNGTRLTVT.

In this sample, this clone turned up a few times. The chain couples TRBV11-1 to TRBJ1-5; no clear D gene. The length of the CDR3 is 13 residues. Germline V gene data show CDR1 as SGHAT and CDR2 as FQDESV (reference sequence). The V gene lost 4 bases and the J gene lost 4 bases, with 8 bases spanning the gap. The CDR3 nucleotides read TGTGCCAGCAGCTCCGACGGGAATCAGCCCCAGCATTTT. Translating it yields CASSSDGNQPQHF.

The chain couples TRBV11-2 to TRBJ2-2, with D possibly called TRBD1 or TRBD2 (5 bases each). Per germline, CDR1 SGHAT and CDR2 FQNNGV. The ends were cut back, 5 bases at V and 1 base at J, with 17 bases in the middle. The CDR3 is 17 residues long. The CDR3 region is CASSERGVILNTGELFF. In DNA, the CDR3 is TGTGCCAGCAGCGAACGAGGGGTGATTTTGAACACCGGGGAGCTGTTTTTT.

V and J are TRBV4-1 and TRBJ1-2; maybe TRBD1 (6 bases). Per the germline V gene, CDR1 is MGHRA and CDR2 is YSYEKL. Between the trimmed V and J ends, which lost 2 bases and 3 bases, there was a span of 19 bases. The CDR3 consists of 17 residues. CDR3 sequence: CASSQPWAPGGDYGYTF. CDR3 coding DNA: TGCGCCAGCAGCCAACCTTGGGCCCCGGGGGGCGACTATGGCTACACCTTC.

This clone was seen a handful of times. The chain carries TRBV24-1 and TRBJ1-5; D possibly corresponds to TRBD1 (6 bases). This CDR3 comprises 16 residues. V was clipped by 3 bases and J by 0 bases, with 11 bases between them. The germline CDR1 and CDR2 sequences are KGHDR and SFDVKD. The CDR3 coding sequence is TGTGCCACCAGTGATCCACAGGGACATAGCAATCAGCCCCAGCATTTT. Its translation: CATSDPQGHSNQPQHF.

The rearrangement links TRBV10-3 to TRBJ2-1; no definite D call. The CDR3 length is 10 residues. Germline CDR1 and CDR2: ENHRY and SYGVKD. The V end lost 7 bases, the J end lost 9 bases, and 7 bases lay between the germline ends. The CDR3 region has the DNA TGTGCCATCAAGGATGGTGAGCAGTTCTTC. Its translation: CAIKDGEQFF.

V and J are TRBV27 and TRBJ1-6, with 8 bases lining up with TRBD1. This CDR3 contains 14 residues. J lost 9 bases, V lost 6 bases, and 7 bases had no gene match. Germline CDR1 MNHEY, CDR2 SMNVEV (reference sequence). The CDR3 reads CASSTGQGFSPLHF. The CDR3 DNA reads TGTGCCAGCAGCACCGGACAGGGTTTTTCACCCCTCCACTTT.

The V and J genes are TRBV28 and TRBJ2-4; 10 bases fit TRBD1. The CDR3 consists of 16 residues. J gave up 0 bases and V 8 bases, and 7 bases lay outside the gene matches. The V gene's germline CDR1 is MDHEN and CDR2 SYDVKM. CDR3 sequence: CASPPRTGGAKNIQYF. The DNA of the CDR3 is TGTGCCAGCCCCCCCCGGACAGGGGGAGCCAAAAACATTCAGTACTTC.

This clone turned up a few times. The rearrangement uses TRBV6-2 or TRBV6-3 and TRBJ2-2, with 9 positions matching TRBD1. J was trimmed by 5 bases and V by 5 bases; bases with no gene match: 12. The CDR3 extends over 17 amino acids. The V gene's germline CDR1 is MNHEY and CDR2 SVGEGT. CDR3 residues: CASSPTGTGLGTGELFF. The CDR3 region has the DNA TGTGCCAGCAGTCCGACCGGGACAGGGTTGGGGACCGGGGAGCTGTTTTTT.

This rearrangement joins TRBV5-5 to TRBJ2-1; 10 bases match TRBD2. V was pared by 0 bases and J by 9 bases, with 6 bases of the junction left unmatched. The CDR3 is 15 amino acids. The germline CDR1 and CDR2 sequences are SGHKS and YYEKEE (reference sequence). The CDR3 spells CASSLVLAGVIEQFF. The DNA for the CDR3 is TGTGCCAGCAGCTTGGTCCTAGCGGGGGTGATTGAGCAGTTCTTC.

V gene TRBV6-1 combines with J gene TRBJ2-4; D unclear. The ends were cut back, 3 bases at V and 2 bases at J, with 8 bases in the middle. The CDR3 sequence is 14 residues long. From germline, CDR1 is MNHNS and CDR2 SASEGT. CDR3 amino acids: CASSDAVPKNIQYF. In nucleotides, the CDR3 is TGTGCCAGCAGTGACGCGGTACCCAAAAACATTCAGTACTTC.